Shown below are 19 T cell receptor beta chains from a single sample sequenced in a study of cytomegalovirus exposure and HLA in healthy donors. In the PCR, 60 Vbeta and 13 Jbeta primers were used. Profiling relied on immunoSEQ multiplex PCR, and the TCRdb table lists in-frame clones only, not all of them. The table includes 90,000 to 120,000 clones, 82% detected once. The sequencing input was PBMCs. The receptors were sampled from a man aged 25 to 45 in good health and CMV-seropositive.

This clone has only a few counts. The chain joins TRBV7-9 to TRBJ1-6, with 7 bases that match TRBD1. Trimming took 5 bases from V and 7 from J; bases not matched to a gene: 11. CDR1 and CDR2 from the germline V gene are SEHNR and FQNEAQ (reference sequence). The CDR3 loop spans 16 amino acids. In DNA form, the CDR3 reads TGTGCCAGCAGCCGATACGGGACAGAACCAAATTCACCCCTCCACTTT. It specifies CASSRYGTEPNSPLHF.

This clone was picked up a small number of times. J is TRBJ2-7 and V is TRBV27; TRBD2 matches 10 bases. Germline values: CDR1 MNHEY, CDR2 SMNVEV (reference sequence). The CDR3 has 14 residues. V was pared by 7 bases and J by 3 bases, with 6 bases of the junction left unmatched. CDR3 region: CASKGASGGYEQYF. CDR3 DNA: TGTGCCAGCAAAGGGGCTAGCGGGGGCTACGAGCAGTACTTC.

The CDR3 loop is CASSLIGGLVETQYF. The CDR3 nucleotides are TGTGCCAGCAGCTTAATCGGGGGGCTCGTGGAGACCCAGTACTTC. The chain is built from TRBV7-9 and TRBJ2-5; maybe TRBD2 (7 bases). Trimming cost V 2 bases and J 5 bases, with 15 bases left between them. Germline CDR1 and CDR2: SEHNR and FQNEAQ (reference sequence). The CDR3 runs 15 residues.

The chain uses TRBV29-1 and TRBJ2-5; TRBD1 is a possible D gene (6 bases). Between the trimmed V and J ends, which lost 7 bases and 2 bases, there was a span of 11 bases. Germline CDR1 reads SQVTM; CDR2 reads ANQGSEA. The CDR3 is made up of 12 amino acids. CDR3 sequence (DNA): TGCAGCGGCACAGGGCCGCAAGAGACCCAGTACTTC. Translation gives CSGTGPQETQYF.

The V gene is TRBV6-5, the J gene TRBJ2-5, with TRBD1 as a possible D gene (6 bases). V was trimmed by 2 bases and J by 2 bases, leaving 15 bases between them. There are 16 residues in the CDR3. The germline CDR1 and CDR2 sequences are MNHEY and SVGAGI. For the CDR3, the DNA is TGTGCCAGCAGTTACGCGGCAGGGGCCTATCAAGAGACCCAGTACTTC. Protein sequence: CASSYAAGAYQETQYF.

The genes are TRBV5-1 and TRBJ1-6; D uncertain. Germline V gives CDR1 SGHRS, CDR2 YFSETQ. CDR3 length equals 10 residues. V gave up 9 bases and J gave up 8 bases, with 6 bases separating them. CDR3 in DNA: TGCGCCATCCCCTATTCACCCCTCCACTTT. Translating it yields CAIPYSPLHF.

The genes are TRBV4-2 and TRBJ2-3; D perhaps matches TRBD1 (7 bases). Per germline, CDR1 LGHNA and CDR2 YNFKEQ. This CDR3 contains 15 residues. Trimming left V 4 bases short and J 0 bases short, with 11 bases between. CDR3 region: CASSPRDRSTDTQYF. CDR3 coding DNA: TGTGCCAGCAGCCCGCGGGACAGAAGCACAGATACGCAGTATTTT.

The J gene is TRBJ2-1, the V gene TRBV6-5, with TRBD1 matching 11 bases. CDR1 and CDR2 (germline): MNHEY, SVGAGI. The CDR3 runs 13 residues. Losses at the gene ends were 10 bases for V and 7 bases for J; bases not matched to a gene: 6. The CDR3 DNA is TGTGCCACCCGGACAGGGGGCGGAAATGAGCAGTTCTTC. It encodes CATRTGGGNEQFF.

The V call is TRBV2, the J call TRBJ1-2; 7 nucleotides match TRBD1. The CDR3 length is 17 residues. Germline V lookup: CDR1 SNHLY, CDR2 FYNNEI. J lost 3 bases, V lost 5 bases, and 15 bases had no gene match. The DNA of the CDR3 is TGTGCCAGCAGTCCTCGGACAGGAGGGAAACTAGACTATGGCTACACCTTC. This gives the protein CASSPRTGGKLDYGYTF.

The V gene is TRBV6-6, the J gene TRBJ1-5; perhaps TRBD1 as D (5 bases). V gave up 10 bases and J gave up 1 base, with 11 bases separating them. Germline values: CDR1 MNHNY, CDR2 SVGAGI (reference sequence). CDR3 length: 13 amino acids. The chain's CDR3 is CATSGLSNQPQHF. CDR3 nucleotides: TGTGCCACCTCAGGGTTAAGCAATCAGCCCCAGCATTTT.

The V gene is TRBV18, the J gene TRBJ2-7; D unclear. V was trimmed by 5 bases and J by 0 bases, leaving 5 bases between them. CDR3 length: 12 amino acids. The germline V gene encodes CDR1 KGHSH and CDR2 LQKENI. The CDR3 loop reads CASSSVSYEQYF. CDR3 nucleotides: TGTGCCAGCTCATCGGTCTCCTACGAGCAGTACTTC.

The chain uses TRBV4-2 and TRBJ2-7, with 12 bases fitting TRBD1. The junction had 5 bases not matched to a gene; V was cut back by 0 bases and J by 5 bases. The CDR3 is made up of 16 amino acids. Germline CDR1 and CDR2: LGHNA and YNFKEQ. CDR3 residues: CASSQDSGTGGHEQYF. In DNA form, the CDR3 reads TGTGCCAGCAGCCAAGACTCCGGGACAGGGGGCCACGAGCAGTACTTC.

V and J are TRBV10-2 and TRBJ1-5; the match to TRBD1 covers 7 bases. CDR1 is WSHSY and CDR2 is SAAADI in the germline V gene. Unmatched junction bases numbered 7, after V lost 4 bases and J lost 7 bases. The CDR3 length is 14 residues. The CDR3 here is CASSGQGQGQPQHF. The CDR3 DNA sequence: TGCGCCAGCAGTGGACAGGGCCAAGGACAGCCCCAGCATTTT.

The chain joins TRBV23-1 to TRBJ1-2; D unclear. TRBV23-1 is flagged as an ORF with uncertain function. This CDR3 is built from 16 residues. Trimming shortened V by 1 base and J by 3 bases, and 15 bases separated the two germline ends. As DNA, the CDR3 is TGCGCCAGCAGTCAATTGAAGGTTGGCGGGTACTATGGCTACACCTTC. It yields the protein CASSQLKVGGYYGYTF.

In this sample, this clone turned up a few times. The CDR3 is CASSEWLTGSSYNEQFF. The CDR3 DNA is TGTGCCAGCAGTGAATGGTTAACGGGGAGCTCCTACAATGAGCAGTTCTTC. V is TRBV25-1 and J is TRBJ2-1; D perhaps matches TRBD2 (5 bases). Trimming removed 1 base from V and 0 bases from J, with 13 bases in between. The CDR3 sequence is 17 residues long. Germline V gene data show CDR1 as MGHDK and CDR2 as SYGVNS.

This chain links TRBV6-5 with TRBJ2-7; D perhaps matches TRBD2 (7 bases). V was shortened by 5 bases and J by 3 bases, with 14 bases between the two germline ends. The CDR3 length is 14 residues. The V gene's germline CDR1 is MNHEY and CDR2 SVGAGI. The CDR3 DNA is TGTGCCAGCAGTCCACCGGGGGGCCTCTACGAGCAGTACTTC. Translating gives CASSPPGGLYEQYF.

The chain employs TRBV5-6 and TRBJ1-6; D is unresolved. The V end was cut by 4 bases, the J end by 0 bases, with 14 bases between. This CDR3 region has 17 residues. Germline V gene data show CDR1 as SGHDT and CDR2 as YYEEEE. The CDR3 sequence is CASSEVRVRSYNSPLHF. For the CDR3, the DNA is TGTGCCAGCAGCGAGGTCCGGGTACGCTCCTATAATTCACCCCTCCACTTT.

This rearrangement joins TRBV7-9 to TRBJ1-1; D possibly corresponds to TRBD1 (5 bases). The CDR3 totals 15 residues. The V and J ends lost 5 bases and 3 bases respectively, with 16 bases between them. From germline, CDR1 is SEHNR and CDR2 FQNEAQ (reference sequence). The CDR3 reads CASSPTGGMDTEAFF. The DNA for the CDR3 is TGTGCCAGCAGCCCCACCGGGGGAATGGACACTGAAGCTTTCTTT.

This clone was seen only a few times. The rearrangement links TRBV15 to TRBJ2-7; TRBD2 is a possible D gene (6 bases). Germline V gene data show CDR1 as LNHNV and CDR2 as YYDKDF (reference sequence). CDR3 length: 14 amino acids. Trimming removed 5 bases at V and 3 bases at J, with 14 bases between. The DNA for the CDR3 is TGTGCCACCAGCGCGCGGGACGGAAACTACGAGCAGTACTTC. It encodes CATSARDGNYEQYF. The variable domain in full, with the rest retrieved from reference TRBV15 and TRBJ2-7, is DAMVIQNPRYQVTQFGKPVTLSCSQTLNHNVMYWYQQKSSQAPKLLFHYYDKDFNNEADTPDNFQSRRPNTSFCFLDIRSPGLGDTAMYLCATSARDGNYEQYFGPGTRLTVT.